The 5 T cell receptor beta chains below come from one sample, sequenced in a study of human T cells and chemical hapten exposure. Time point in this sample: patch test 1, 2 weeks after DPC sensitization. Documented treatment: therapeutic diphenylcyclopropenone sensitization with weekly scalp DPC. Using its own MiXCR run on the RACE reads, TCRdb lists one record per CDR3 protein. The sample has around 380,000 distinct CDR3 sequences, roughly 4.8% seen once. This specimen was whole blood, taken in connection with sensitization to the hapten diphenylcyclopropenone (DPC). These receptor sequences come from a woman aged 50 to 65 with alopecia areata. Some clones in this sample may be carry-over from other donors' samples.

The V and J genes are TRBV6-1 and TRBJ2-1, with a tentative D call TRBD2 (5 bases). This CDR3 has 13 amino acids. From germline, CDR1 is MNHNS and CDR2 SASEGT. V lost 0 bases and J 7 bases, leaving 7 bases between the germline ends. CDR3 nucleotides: TGTGCCAGCAGTGAAGCTTGGAGGAATGAGCAGTTCTTC. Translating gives CASSEAWRNEQFF.

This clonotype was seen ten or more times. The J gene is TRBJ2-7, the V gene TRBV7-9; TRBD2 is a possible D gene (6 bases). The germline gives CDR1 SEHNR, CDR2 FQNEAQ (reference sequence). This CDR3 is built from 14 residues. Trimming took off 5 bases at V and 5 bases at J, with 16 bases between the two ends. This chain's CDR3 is CASSPGPRRDEQYF. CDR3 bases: TGTGCCAGCAGCCCCGGGCCACGGAGGGACGAGCAGTACTTC.

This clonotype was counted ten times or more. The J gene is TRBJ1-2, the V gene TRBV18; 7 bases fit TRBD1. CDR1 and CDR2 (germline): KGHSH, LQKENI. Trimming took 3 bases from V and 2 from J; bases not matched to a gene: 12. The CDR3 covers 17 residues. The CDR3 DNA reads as TGTGCCAGCTCACCGCTTACACAGGGGCCGGGGAACTATGGCTACACCTTC. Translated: CASSPLTQGPGNYGYTF.

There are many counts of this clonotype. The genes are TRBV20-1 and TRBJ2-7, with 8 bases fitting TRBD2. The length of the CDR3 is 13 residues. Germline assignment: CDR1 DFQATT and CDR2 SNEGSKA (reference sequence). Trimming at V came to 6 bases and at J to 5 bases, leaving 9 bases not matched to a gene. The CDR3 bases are TGCAGTGCCCGTGGACTAGCTCGGGACGAGCAGTACTTC. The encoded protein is CSARGLARDEQYF.

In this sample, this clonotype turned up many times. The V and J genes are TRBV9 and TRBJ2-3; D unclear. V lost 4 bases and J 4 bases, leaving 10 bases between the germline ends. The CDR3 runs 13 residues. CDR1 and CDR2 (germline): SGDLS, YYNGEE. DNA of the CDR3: TGTGCCAGCAGCCCACCCCCCGCAGATACGCAGTATTTT. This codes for CASSPPPADTQYF.